What follows describes a single T cell receptor (beta chain). In the original analysis: Estimates of nucleated cell counts were drawn from the amplification of reference gene primers. The data were produced by immunoSEQ multiplex PCR, yet TCRdb's version contains in-frame clones alone and is incomplete. The V and J calls and the clone size are those of that table, but D and trimming were determined from the DNA. The sample yields about 480,000 clones, roughly 90% seen once. Trimming took 7 bases from V and 2 from J, leaving 9 bases between them. CDR3 size: 13 residues. Germline V gene lookup returns CDR1 LNHDA and CDR2 SQIVND (reference sequence). Membership in each cohort depended on participant-reported clinical history. This specimen comes from a study of blood T cell repertoires in COVID-19. Study as a whole: Nucleic acid was either cDNA or gDNA, and it came from T cells, B-cell-depleted T cells, or PBMCs.

This chain uses TRBV19 with TRBJ1-5; D gene ambiguous. Material: PBMCs or T cells enriched from blood (not recorded which). The source of this sequence is a woman aged 40-49 years who had recovered from COVID-19. The chain's CDR3 is CASKYIGNQPQHF. The CDR3 DNA follows: TGTGCCAGTAAGTATATAGGCAATCAGCCCCAGCATTTT.